The sequence of this TCR beta chain was determined in a study of blood T cell repertoires in COVID-19. In the study overall: COVID-19 samples collected from the United States, Italy and Spain covered acute and convalescent phases.

The CDR3 covers 12 residues. Per the germline V gene, CDR1 is MGHRA and CDR2 is YSYEKL. V lost 4 bases and J lost 5, with 9 bases in between. Authors' analysis steps: Researchers report that nucleated cell counts were estimated from reference gene primer amplification. TCRdb's table, derived via immunoSEQ multiplex PCR, lists solely in-frame clones and lacks some. The V and J calls and clone size were taken over from that table, and D and trimming were inferred from the DNA. Of tens of thousands of clones in the sample, about 70% are singletons; the top ten hold over 20%. In its sample, this clone was seen once.

The chain employs TRBV4-1 and TRBJ2-7, with a tentative D call TRBD2 (5 bases). Sequencing used peripheral blood. The source of this sequence is a man aged 50-60 years with active or convalescent COVID-19. CDR3: CASSLKGDEQYF. The DNA of the CDR3 is TGCGCCAGCAGCCTAAAGGGAGACGAGCAGTACTTC.